This TCR beta chain was recorded in a study of blood T cell dynamics during melanoma immunotherapy. As to time point: pre-treatment baseline. Sampling occurred pretreatment (T0) and at week 3 (W3), after cycle one of checkpoint blockade. No patient had earlier systemic cancer treatment, concurrent immunosuppressants, or another active cancer. The CDR3 runs 20 residues. V lost 5 bases to trimming and J lost 1 base; unmatched junction nucleotides: 16. CDR1 and CDR2 (germline): SGHTA, FQGTGA. Generated by immunoSEQ multiplex PCR, the TCRdb table keeps only in-frame clones and is missing some. The data contain fewer than 25,000 clones, roughly 90% of them singletons.

This receptor was identified in a human donor with melanoma. V usage is TRBV7-3 and J usage is TRBJ2-3, with TRBD2 identical over 12 bases. The material sequenced was blood, taken from a patient treated with checkpoint blockade. The CDR3 protein is CASSPKGLAGGPVGTDTQYF. CDR3 in DNA: TGTGCCAGCAGCCCAAAAGGCCTAGCGGGAGGGCCGGTGGGCACAGATACGCAGTATTTT.